Below are 30 T cell receptor beta chains sequenced from a single sample in a study of CD8+ T cells in alopecia areata. Investigators isolated RNA and reverse transcribed it into cDNA to act as the sequencing template. Profiling relied on immunoSEQ multiplex PCR, and the TCRdb table lists in-frame clones only, not all of them. The sample includes 150,000 to 200,000 clones, 67% of them seen just once. This specimen was CD8+ T cells sorted from blood, taken at week 0. These receptors were taken from a human donor with alopecia areata.

The chain is built from TRBV29-1 and TRBJ2-2; the D gene is possibly TRBD1 (5 bases). V lost 6 bases to trimming and J lost 1 base, with 15 bases between them. From germline, CDR1 is SQVTM and CDR2 ANQGSEA. The length of the CDR3 is 15 residues. CDR3: CSVAGWQGNTGELFF. CDR3 sequence (DNA): TGCAGCGTCGCCGGGTGGCAGGGGAACACCGGGGAGCTGTTTTTT.

This clone was observed a few times. The chain uses TRBV7-9 and TRBJ2-3, with 10 positions matching TRBD1. The CDR3 is 15 residues long. The trim removed 4 bases at V and 2 bases at J, leaving 3 bases unmatched. Per germline, CDR1 SEHNR and CDR2 FQNEAQ (reference sequence). The CDR3 loop is CASSSGQGTTDTQYF. In DNA, the CDR3 is TGTGCCAGCAGCTCGGGACAGGGGACCACAGATACGCAGTATTTT.

This chain links TRBV6-5 with TRBJ2-7; 13 bases are shared with TRBD2. CDR1 is MNHEY, CDR2 SVGAGI, per germline. Trimming at V came to 7 bases and at J to 3 bases, leaving 6 bases not matched to a gene. The CDR3 length is 15 residues. The chain's CDR3 is CASKLWTSGGYEQYF. The DNA of the CDR3 is TGTGCCAGCAAATTGTGGACTAGCGGGGGCTACGAGCAGTACTTC.

The chain carries TRBV27 and TRBJ2-5, with 9 bases aligning to TRBD2. The V gene end was trimmed by 5 bases and the J gene end by 3 bases; junction bases not matched to a gene: 4. CDR3 length: 14 amino acids. Germline V lookup: CDR1 MNHEY, CDR2 SMNVEV (reference sequence). CDR3 in amino acids: CASSPERGEETQYF. The CDR3 DNA reads TGTGCCAGCAGTCCGGAGCGGGGGGAAGAGACCCAGTACTTC.

The chain combines TRBV27 with TRBJ2-1; TRBD1 agrees at 10 bases. The CDR3 length is 14 residues. V dropped 8 bases and J dropped 8; count of bases not matched to a gene: 9. In germline, CDR1 is MNHEY, CDR2 SMNVEV (reference sequence). The CDR3 protein is CASGSRDRGHEQFF. As DNA, the CDR3 is TGTGCCAGCGGCTCCCGGGACAGGGGCCATGAGCAGTTCTTC.

The chain links TRBV4-2 to TRBJ2-2; D is perhaps TRBD2 (6 bases). The CDR3 contains 15 residues. With 2 bases removed from V and 0 bases from J, the gap between germline ends came to 7 bases. In germline, CDR1 is LGHNA, CDR2 YNFKEQ. The chain's CDR3 is CASSQTGANTGELFF. DNA for the CDR3: TGTGCCAGCAGCCAAACGGGAGCGAACACCGGGGAGCTGTTTTTT.

The rearrangement links TRBV2 to TRBJ1-1, with D perhaps matching TRBD1 (6 bases). V was cut by 6 bases and J by 11 bases, with 13 bases left in between. From germline, CDR1 is SNHLY and CDR2 FYNNEI. The CDR3 sequence is 11 residues long. The CDR3 protein is CASSGSRGAFF. The CDR3 coding sequence is TGTGCCAGCAGCGGTTCTAGGGGGGCTTTCTTT.

This chain uses TRBV30 with TRBJ2-7; D unresolved. CDR3 length equals 13 residues. CDR1 GTSNPN and CDR2 SVGIG come from the germline V gene (reference sequence). Deletions cut 2 bases from V and 0 bases from J, with 8 bases between. The CDR3 loop is CAWSTGYSYEQYF. The CDR3 bases are TGTGCCTGGAGTACGGGTTACTCCTACGAGCAGTACTTC. Drawing the rest from reference TRBV30 and TRBJ2-7, the complete variable domain is SQTIHQWPATLVQPVGSPLSLECTVEGTSNPNLYWYRQAAGRGLQLLFYSVGIGQISSEVPQNLSASRPQDRQFILSSKKLLLSDSGFYLCAWSTGYSYEQYFGPGTRLTVT.

The rearrangement uses TRBV11-2 and TRBJ1-2; 7 bases match TRBD1. With V trimmed by 8 bases and J by 4 bases, 16 bases remained unmatched. CDR1 and CDR2 (germline): SGHAT, FQNNGV. The CDR3 runs 16 residues. The CDR3 here is CASFGQVHRGTYGYTF. Here the CDR3 DNA reads TGTGCCAGCTTCGGACAGGTACACAGGGGTACCTATGGCTACACCTTC. Based on the CDR3 plus reference TRBV11-2 and TRBJ1-2, the full variable domain is EAGVAQSPRYKIIEKRQSVAFWCNPISGHATLYWYQQILGQGPKLLIQFQNNGVVDDSQLPKDRFSAERLKGVDSTLKIQPAKLEDSAVYLCASFGQVHRGTYGYTFGSGTRLTVV.

The chain combines TRBV29-1 with TRBJ1-1, with 7 bases aligning to TRBD1. This CDR3 spans 13 amino acids. Germline loops: CDR1 SQVTM, CDR2 ANQGSEA. V was clipped by 7 bases and J by 7 bases; unmatched bases: 12. This CDR3 reads CSAEYKGAGEAFF. The DNA for the CDR3 is TGCAGCGCAGAATACAAGGGGGCCGGTGAAGCTTTCTTT.

The chain is built from TRBV30 and TRBJ2-1; no clear D gene. Germline values: CDR1 GTSNPN, CDR2 SVGIG (reference sequence). The CDR3 has 10 amino acids. Between the trimmed V and J ends, which lost 7 bases and 11 bases, there was a span of 12 bases. CDR3 in amino acids: CAYTTNKQFF. The CDR3, as DNA: TGTGCCTACACCACGAACAAGCAGTTCTTC.

There are a few counts of this clone. The V gene is TRBV30, the J gene TRBJ1-1, with D perhaps TRBD1 (5 bases). The ends were cut back, 2 bases at V and 10 bases at J, with 5 bases in the middle. The CDR3 runs to 9 residues. CDR1 is GTSNPN and CDR2 is SVGIG in the germline V gene (reference sequence). CDR3 residues: CAWSQGAFF. The CDR3 DNA follows: TGTGCCTGGAGTCAGGGAGCTTTCTTT.

This clone was observed once. The chain is built from TRBV4-1 and TRBJ2-7; TRBD1 agrees at 8 bases. Germline CDR1 reads MGHRA; CDR2 reads YSYEKL. Unmatched junction bases numbered 12, after V lost 3 bases and J lost 2 bases. The CDR3 runs to 17 residues. Written as DNA, the CDR3 is TGCGCCAGCAGCCAGTCCCCTAACAGGGGGTATACCTACGAGCAGTACTTC. Residues: CASSQSPNRGYTYEQYF.

The gene calls are TRBV11-2 and TRBJ2-2; D is unclear. Per the germline V gene, CDR1 is SGHAT and CDR2 is FQNNGV. The CDR3 length is 14 residues. V was cut by 1 base and J by 6 bases, with 9 bases left in between. CDR3 nucleotides: TGTGCCAGCAGCTTAGTCGCTGACTCCGGGGAGCTGTTTTTT. Protein sequence: CASSLVADSGELFF.

The gene calls are TRBV29-1 and TRBJ2-7; TRBD1 is a possible D gene (5 bases). The V gene's germline CDR1 is SQVTM and CDR2 ANQGSEA. The length of the CDR3 is 12 residues. Trimming removed 4 bases from V and 0 bases from J, with 7 bases in between. The CDR3 here is CSVAGYSYEQYF. The CDR3 DNA is TGCAGCGTTGCAGGGTACTCCTACGAGCAGTACTTC.

This clone was recorded a few times. The chain recombines TRBV5-1 with TRBJ2-2; D gene unclear. Germline V CDR1 and CDR2: SGHRS, YFSETQ. Trimming took off 2 bases at V and 5 bases at J, with 4 bases between the two ends. The CDR3 contains 12 residues. Here the CDR3 reads CASSFDTGELFF. CDR3 DNA: TGCGCCAGCAGCTTCGATACCGGGGAGCTGTTTTTT.

This clone was counted a few times. The chain recombines TRBV7-2 with TRBJ2-7, with a weak D call TRBD1 (5 bases). V was clipped by 1 base and J by 2 bases, with 12 bases between them. From germline, CDR1 is SGHTA and CDR2 FQGNSA. The CDR3 totals 15 residues. The CDR3 DNA follows: TGTGCCAGCAGCTTAGAGCAGGGCGAAACCTACGAGCAGTACTTC. The encoded protein is CASSLEQGETYEQYF.

Worth noting for this clone: The sample has other DNA sequences that encode this CDR3 too. The V call is TRBV29-1, the J call TRBJ1-1; no firm D call. V shed 7 bases and J shed 2 bases, with 11 bases lying between them. Germline loops: CDR1 SQVTM, CDR2 ANQGSEA. The CDR3 contains 12 residues. CDR3 region: CSAGRLNTEAFF. The CDR3 nucleotides are TGCAGCGCCGGACGGCTAAACACTGAAGCTTTCTTT.

Only a few counts were recorded for this clone. This chain links TRBV9 with TRBJ2-5, with 8 bases matching TRBD2. The CDR3 has 15 residues. J gave up 1 base and V 4 bases, and 6 bases lay outside the gene matches. Germline V CDR1 and CDR2: SGDLS, YYNGEE. Written as DNA, the CDR3 is TGTGCCAGCAGCTTTGCAGGGACTAGCCAAGAGACCCAGTACTTC. It codes for CASSFAGTSQETQYF.

The CDR3 loop is CASSIRGDRAAFF. The CDR3, as DNA: TGTGCCAGTAGTATAAGGGGCGACAGGGCGGCTTTCTTT. This chain uses TRBV19 with TRBJ1-1; 7 nucleotides agree with TRBD1. J was trimmed by 11 bases and V by 2 bases; bases with no gene match: 8. Germline V lookup: CDR1 LNHDA, CDR2 SQIVND (reference sequence). This CDR3 spans 13 amino acids.

The rearrangement joins TRBV9 to TRBJ2-2, with D possibly being TRBD1 (6 bases). Per the germline V gene, CDR1 is SGDLS and CDR2 is YYNGEE. This CDR3 is built from 14 residues. Between the trimmed V and J ends, which lost 3 bases and 5 bases, there was a span of 11 bases. CDR3 DNA: TGTGCCAGCAGCGACCGACAGGAAACCGGGGAGCTGTTTTTT. Its translation: CASSDRQETGELFF.

The V gene is TRBV13, the J gene TRBJ2-3; maybe TRBD1 (6 bases). The CDR3 is 13 residues long. Germline V gives CDR1 PRHDT, CDR2 FYEKMQ (reference sequence). Trimming stripped 3 bases from V and 4 bases from J, with 8 bases between. The CDR3 is CASSLDRPDTQYF. The CDR3 DNA reads as TGTGCCAGCAGCTTGGACAGACCAGATACGCAGTATTTT.

The chain has TRBV13 and TRBJ1-1; perhaps TRBD1 as D (5 bases). Germline V gives CDR1 PRHDT, CDR2 FYEKMQ (reference sequence). CDR3 length: 13 amino acids. The ends were cut back, 3 bases at V and 6 bases at J, with 11 bases in the middle. The DNA of the CDR3 is TGTGCCAGCAGCTTGGGGCAGGGACCTGAAGCTTTCTTT. This sequence encodes CASSLGQGPEAFF.

The CDR3 loop is CSVETGEGIDTQYF. CDR3 nucleotides: TGCAGCGTGGAAACAGGGGAGGGAATCGATACGCAGTATTTT. J is TRBJ2-3 and V is TRBV29-1, with D perhaps assigned TRBD1 or TRBD2 (7 bases each). The CDR3 length is 14 residues. Germline CDR1 SQVTM, CDR2 ANQGSEA. V lost 6 bases, J lost 6 bases, and 19 bases lay in between.

This chain uses TRBV2 with TRBJ1-3; D gene uncertain. Per the germline V gene, CDR1 is SNHLY and CDR2 is FYNNEI. CDR3 size: 14 residues. Between the trimmed V and J ends, which lost 3 bases and 3 bases, there was a span of 9 bases. The CDR3 region has the DNA TGTGCCAGCAGTGACGGGCGTATTGGAAACACCATATATTTT. Amino acid sequence: CASSDGRIGNTIYF.

V and J are TRBV19 and TRBJ1-2; perhaps TRBD1 as D (5 bases). V was trimmed by 5 bases and J by 0 bases, leaving 10 bases between them. The CDR3 has 14 amino acids. Per the germline V gene, CDR1 is LNHDA and CDR2 is SQIVND (reference sequence). This CDR3 reads CASSLQGANYGYTF. In DNA, the CDR3 is TGTGCCAGTAGTCTCCAGGGAGCTAACTATGGCTACACCTTC.

This rearrangement joins TRBV20-1 to TRBJ2-5; D unresolved. Trimming took off 7 bases at V and 3 bases at J, with 6 bases between the two ends. Germline V gene sequence: CDR1 DFQATT, CDR2 SNEGSKA (reference sequence). The CDR3 contains 10 residues. In DNA, the CDR3 is TGCAGTGGGGGTGAAGAGACCCAGTACTTC. This gives the protein CSGGEETQYF.

This clone occurred a few times. The chain employs TRBV13 and TRBJ2-3; 7 nucleotides match TRBD2. J was trimmed by 1 base and V by 4 bases; bases with no gene match: 8. The CDR3 is 16 residues long. Looked up from germline, CDR1 is PRHDT and CDR2 is FYEKMQ (reference sequence). CDR3 bases: TGTGCCAGCAGCTCGGGGTTGGCGGGGGGCACAGATACGCAGTATTTT. This encodes CASSSGLAGGTDTQYF.

This chain joins TRBV25-1 and TRBJ1-1; D not resolved. CDR3 length: 15 residues. V was shortened by 5 bases and J by 1 base, with 14 bases between the two germline ends. Germline V gene lookup returns CDR1 MGHDK and CDR2 SYGVNS. CDR3: CASSFGFLGNTEAFF. The CDR3 bases are TGTGCCAGCAGTTTTGGGTTCCTAGGGAACACTGAAGCTTTCTTT.

Points on this clone: This sample includes further DNA sequences coding for the same CDR3. The genes are TRBV4-1 and TRBJ1-1; D ambiguous. Looked up from germline, CDR1 is MGHRA and CDR2 is YSYEKL. V was trimmed by 3 bases and J by 5 bases, leaving 7 bases between them. This CDR3 spans 12 amino acids. This CDR3 is CASSQSRTEAFF. In nucleotides, the CDR3 is TGCGCCAGCAGCCAGTCCAGGACTGAAGCTTTCTTT.